The rows below give T cell receptor beta chains drawn from one sample of a study of Ad26.COV2.S vaccination and SARS-CoV-2 variants. TCRdb's copy holds only in-frame clones and misses some; the assay was immunoSEQ multiplex PCR. The sample carries around 380,000 clones, roughly nine tenths recorded once. The material sequenced was peripheral blood, taken in a trial of Ad26.COV2.S vaccine versus placebo. Source of these receptors: a person aged 18 to 65 who received the Ad26.COV2.S COVID-19 vaccine or a placebo. Each CDR3 is given with its conserved first and last residue. D genes are given only for firm matches. Some rows mark clone size as missing; the rest say once, few, many or name a class of expanded clone.

>-|TRBV28|-|TRBJ2-7|15
CASSPPGPKAHEQYF
TGTGCCAGCAGTCCGCCGGGACCCAAGGCCCACGAGCAGTACTTC
>-|TRBV12-3/TRBV12-4|-|TRBJ1-2|12
CASSLGQYGYTF
TGTGCCAGCAGTTTAGGACAGTATGGCTACACCTTC
>-|TRBV5-6|few|TRBJ2-7|14
CASSSGPRGGEQYF
TGTGCCAGCAGCTCTGGTCCTCGGGGCGGCGAGCAGTACTTC
>TRBD1|TRBV4-1|-|TRBJ2-3|16
CASSQSQGAFVDTQYF
TGCGCCAGCAGCCAGTCACAGGGGGCGTTTGTAGATACGCAGTATTTT
>-|TRBV3-1/TRBV3-2|once|TRBJ2-3|15
CASSQIKGHTDTQYF
TGTGCCAGCAGCCAAATTAAGGGACACACAGATACGCAGTATTTT
>-|TRBV5-1|few|TRBJ2-7|14
CASSPMGQAYEQYF
TGCGCCAGCAGCCCCATGGGTCAAGCCTACGAGCAGTACTTC
>TRBD1|TRBV7-9|-|TRBJ1-4|15
CASSSSGTGSEKLFF
TGTGCCAGCAGCTCCTCAGGGACAGGGAGCGAAAAACTGTTTTTT
>-|TRBV18|-|TRBJ2-2|14
CASSPRINTGELFF
TGTGCCAGCTCACCACGGATCAACACCGGGGAGCTGTTTTTT
>TRBD1|TRBV5-1|-|TRBJ2-3|16
CASSLAFTGGADTQYF
TGCGCCAGCAGCTTGGCTTTTACAGGGGGCGCAGATACGCAGTATTTT
>-|TRBV27|-|TRBJ1-3|13
CASSLGSGNTIYF
TGTGCCAGCAGTTTAGGTTCTGGAAACACCATATATTTT
>-|TRBV5-4|-|TRBJ2-6|15
CASSLEKGRGGVLTF
TGTGCCAGCAGCTTAGAGAAGGGCAGGGGAGGCGTCCTGACTTTC
>-|TRBV7-2|few|TRBJ2-2|12
CASSLYTGELFF
TGTGCCAGCAGCCTATACACCGGGGAGCTGTTTTTT
>-|TRBV6-5|-|TRBJ2-1|12
CASSPSSRVQFF
TGTGCCAGCAGCCCCAGTAGTCGCGTGCAGTTCTTC
>-|TRBV6-5|-|TRBJ1-5|13
CATRGYSNQPQHF
TGTGCCACAAGGGGGTATAGCAATCAGCCCCAGCATTTT
>TRBD2|TRBV11-2|-|TRBJ2-3|16
CASSFSTSGTGDTQYF
TGTGCCAGCAGCTTTTCGACTAGCGGGACGGGAGATACGCAGTATTTT
>TRBD2|TRBV7-9|few|TRBJ2-2|16
CASSRGTSGPTGELFF
TGTGCCAGCAGCCGAGGGACTAGCGGGCCTACCGGGGAGCTGTTTTTT
>-|TRBV11-2|-|TRBJ2-6|17
CASSLKGLISGANVLTF
TGTGCCAGCAGCTTAAAGGGACTTATCTCTGGGGCCAACGTCCTGACTTTC
>-|TRBV7-9|once|TRBJ1-1|15
CASRGNGAMNTEAFF
TGTGCCAGCAGGGGGAACGGGGCAATGAACACTGAAGCTTTCTTT
>TRBD1|TRBV5-1|-|TRBJ1-1|14
CASSFGTENTEAFF
TGCGCCAGCAGCTTCGGGACAGAGAACACTGAAGCTTTCTTT
>-|TRBV5-5|-|TRBJ2-1|13
CASSWGGSPEQFF
TGTGCCAGCAGCTGGGGGGGCAGTCCCGAGCAGTTCTTC
>TRBD1|TRBV18|-|TRBJ1-1|13
CASSEDRVTEAFF
TGTGCCAGCTCCGAGGACAGGGTTACTGAAGCTTTCTTT
>-|TRBV4-2|-|TRBJ2-4|14
CASSQDQGGGIQYF
TGTGCCAGCAGCCAAGATCAAGGGGGGGGCATTCAGTACTTC
>-|TRBV10-3|-|TRBJ2-5|12
CAIRGVEETQYF
TGTGCCATCCGGGGAGTTGAGGAGACCCAGTACTTC
>TRBD1|TRBV18|-|TRBJ2-7|14
CASSRDRASLEQYF
TGTGCCAGCTCCCGGGACAGGGCTTCTCTCGAGCAGTACTTC
>TRBD1|TRBV10-2|-|TRBJ2-7|13
CASRPGTAHEQYF
TGCGCCAGCAGACCCGGGACAGCCCACGAGCAGTACTTC
>TRBD1|TRBV11-3|once|TRBJ1-1|16
CASSFDRDRLNTEAFF
TGTGCCAGCAGCTTTGACAGGGATCGCTTGAACACTGAAGCTTTCTTT
>TRBD1|TRBV18|-|TRBJ2-7|12
CASSSGQGEQYF
TGTGCCAGCTCATCAGGACAGGGCGAGCAGTACTTC
>-|TRBV4-1|-|TRBJ1-1|15
CASSQGARGNTEAFF
TGCGCCAGCAGCCAAGGGGCTCGGGGAAACACTGAAGCTTTCTTT
>-|TRBV2|-|TRBJ2-7|14
CASSEDSTGYEQYF
TGTGCCAGCAGTGAAGATTCGACAGGCTACGAGCAGTACTTC
>-|TRBV4-3|-|TRBJ1-2|13
CASSHGPNYGYTF
TGCGCCAGCAGCCACGGACCTAACTATGGCTACACCTTC
>-|TRBV2|-|TRBJ2-5|14
CASSVVSREETQYF
TGTGCCAGCAGTGTGGTCTCAAGGGAGGAGACCCAGTACTTC
>TRBD2|TRBV25-1|-|TRBJ2-5|18
CASSSRTSGVKFGETQYF
TGTGCCAGCAGCTCTCGGACTAGCGGGGTAAAGTTTGGAGAGACCCAGTACTTC
>-|TRBV4-3|-|TRBJ1-6|13
CASSREGWSPLHF
TGCGCCAGCAGCCGAGAGGGGTGGTCACCCCTCCACTTT
>-|TRBV7-9|-|TRBJ1-1|15
CASSPTGRRSTEAFF
TGTGCCAGCAGCCCAACAGGGAGGAGGAGCACTGAAGCTTTCTTT
>TRBD1|TRBV19|-|TRBJ1-4|15
CASSPSGQRNEKLFF
TGTGCCAGTAGTCCCTCGGGACAGAGAAATGAAAAACTGTTTTTT
>TRBD2|TRBV24-1|-|TRBJ2-3|17
CATSDSNLAGGSNTQYF
TGTGCCACCAGTGACTCAAACCTAGCGGGGGGCTCCAATACGCAGTATTTT
>TRBD1|TRBV11-3|-|TRBJ1-3|17
CASSSSLTGDPGNTIYF
TGTGCCAGCAGCTCTAGCCTAACAGGGGACCCTGGAAACACCATATATTTT
>TRBD1|TRBV14|-|TRBJ1-2|15
CASSQDEGADNGYTF
TGTGCCAGCAGCCAAGATGAGGGGGCCGACAATGGCTACACCTTC
>TRBD1|TRBV27|-|TRBJ2-2|17
CASSFGVGTGVTGELFF
TGTGCCAGCAGTTTTGGCGTCGGGACAGGGGTCACCGGGGAGCTGTTTTTT
>TRBD2|TRBV4-1|-|TRBJ2-1|15
CASSQVLAGYNEQFF
TGCGCCAGCAGCCAAGTCCTAGCGGGCTACAATGAGCAGTTCTTC
>-|TRBV6-6|-|TRBJ1-4|12
CASSQGGEKLFF
TGTGCCAGCTCGCAGGGAGGTGAAAAACTGTTTTTT
>-|TRBV5-6|-|TRBJ2-7|13
CASSLQGTYEQYF
TGTGCCAGCAGCTTGCAGGGGACCTACGAGCAGTACTTC
>-|TRBV5-4|-|TRBJ1-2|13
CASSLRGARTYTF
TGTGCCAGCAGCTTGAGGGGGGCTCGGACCTACACCTTC
>-|TRBV7-2|-|TRBJ2-2|17
CASSLLFGPLNFGELFF
TGTGCCAGCAGCTTACTTTTTGGGCCACTTAACTTCGGGGAGCTGTTTTTT
>TRBD1|TRBV9|-|TRBJ1-2|15
CASSVRTGPDYGYTF
TGTGCCAGCAGCGTTCGGACAGGGCCGGACTATGGCTACACCTTC
>-|TRBV19|many|TRBJ2-2|13
CASNSRGDGELFF
TGTGCCAGCAACAGTAGAGGGGACGGGGAGCTGTTTTTT
>-|TRBV7-6|-|TRBJ2-7|16
CASSLDYSLGLYEQYF
TGTGCCAGCAGCTTAGATTACTCCCTGGGCCTGTACGAGCAGTACTTC